The 18 T cell receptor beta chains below all came from one sample that was sequenced in a study of CXCR3-negative and CXCR3-positive naive CD8 T cells. Study-wide findings and caveats: When CXCR3-positive naive cells were set against CXCR3-negative naive cells, the former had more hydrophobic TRB CDR3s.

UMI-labeled TRB cDNA libraries were prepared by 5' RACE. TCRdb re-called the 5' RACE reads; one entry per CDR3 protein, DNA not given. Its clone listing holds over 50,000 distinct CDR3 sequences. No antigen is known for these receptors. Sequenced material: naive CXCR3+ CD8+ T cells from blood. Described subset: CD45RO-CCR7+CD27+CD95- naive CD8+ T cells expressing CXCR3 (TNR3+). These TCRs come from a human donor in good health. Some clones in this sample may be carry-over from other donors' samples.

This chain uses TRBV4-2 with TRBJ1-1. This CDR3 spans 14 amino acids. Germline assignment: CDR1 LGHNA and CDR2 YNFKEQ. Here the CDR3 reads CASSQVAENTEAFF.

The chain uses TRBV6-2 or TRBV6-3 and TRBJ2-7; with no DNA, the TCRdb D assignment of TRBD2 cannot be verified. Germline loops: CDR1 MNHEY, CDR2 SVGEGT. The CDR3 covers 14 residues. CDR3 amino acids: CASSYPGLAYEQYF.

V is TRBV7-2 and J is TRBJ1-2; TCRdb's D gene call, TRBD1, goes unchecked for lack of DNA. The germline V gene encodes CDR1 SGHTA and CDR2 FQGNSA. The CDR3 spans 14 residues. The CDR3 reads CASSLDPQGPGYTF.

The V and J genes are TRBV29-1 and TRBJ1-5; with no DNA, the TCRdb D assignment of TRBD1 cannot be verified. Per germline, CDR1 SQVTM and CDR2 ANQGSEA. The CDR3 is 14 residues long. The CDR3 sequence is CSVEDGTGPQPQHF.

The rearrangement links TRBV4-1 to TRBJ1-5. There are 15 residues in the CDR3. The germline gives CDR1 MGHRA, CDR2 YSYEKL. The CDR3 sequence is CASSQGGAWGQPQHF.

The V gene is TRBV14, the J gene TRBJ2-7; the TCRdb call, TRBD1, lacks DNA for checking. The CDR3 is 14 residues long. Germline CDR1 is SGHDN and CDR2 is FVKESK. CDR3: CASSRRGSNYEQYF.

This rearrangement joins TRBV20-1 to TRBJ1-1. The CDR3 totals 13 residues. Germline V CDR1 and CDR2: DFQATT, SNEGSKA (reference sequence). This CDR3 reads CSARTTSRTEAFF.

The chain combines TRBV9 with TRBJ2-7; the TCRdb call, TRBD1, lacks DNA for checking. Germline assignment: CDR1 SGDLS and CDR2 YYNGEE. This CDR3 contains 15 residues. The CDR3 loop reads CASSVRPQGRDEQYF.

The chain is built from TRBV7-3 and TRBJ2-3. CDR1 and CDR2 (germline): SGHTA, FQGTGA. The CDR3 extends over 14 amino acids. The CDR3 sequence: CASSFTGSTDTQYF. Drawing the rest from reference TRBV7-3 and TRBJ2-3, the complete variable domain is GAGVSQTPSNKVTEKGKYVELRCDPISGHTALYWYRQSLGQGPEFLIYFQGTGAADDSGLPNDRFFAVRPEGSVSTLKIQRTERGDSAVYLCASSFTGSTDTQYFGPGTRLTVL.

The CDR3 region is CSVSGEGVPYNEQFF. This chain connects TRBV29-1 to TRBJ2-1; TCRdb's D call, TRBD2, is unchecked because there is no DNA. The CDR3 length is 15 residues. Germline CDR1 is SQVTM and CDR2 is ANQGSEA.

The J gene is TRBJ2-3, the V gene TRBV6-4; TCRdb proposes TRBD2, but this gene call is untestable without DNA. CDR3 size: 15 residues. Germline CDR1 reads MRHNA; CDR2 reads SNTAGT. The CDR3 reads CASSVKAGGTDTQYF.

The chain employs TRBV7-9 and TRBJ1-4; without DNA, the TCRdb call of TRBD1 cannot be checked. This CDR3 contains 16 residues. Germline V gene sequence: CDR1 SEHNR, CDR2 FQNEAQ (reference sequence). CDR3 region: CASSPTGTGTMEKLFF. Supplemented by reference TRBV7-9 and TRBJ1-4, the full variable domain reads DTGVSQNPRHKITKRGQNVTFRCDPISEHNRLYWYRQTLGQGPEFLTYFQNEAQLEKSRLLSDRFSAERPKGSFSTLEIQRTEQGDSAMYLCASSPTGTGTMEKLFFGSGTQLSVL.

This rearrangement joins TRBV29-1 to TRBJ2-7. This CDR3 is 14 amino acids long. In germline, CDR1 is SQVTM, CDR2 ANQGSEA. CDR3 sequence reads: CSVVGFDTLYEQYF.

The chain couples TRBV9 to TRBJ2-7. CDR1 is SGDLS, CDR2 YYNGEE, per germline. CDR3 length equals 14 residues. The CDR3 here is CASSFQKGSDEQYF.

The genes are TRBV7-9 and TRBJ1-2; lacking DNA, the TRBD1 call made by TCRdb goes unchecked. In germline, CDR1 is SEHNR, CDR2 FQNEAQ (reference sequence). The CDR3 has 14 residues. The CDR3 protein is CASSPGQAAYGYTF. The whole variable domain, filled in from reference TRBV7-9 and TRBJ1-2, reads DTGVSQNPRHKITKRGQNVTFRCDPISEHNRLYWYRQTLGQGPEFLTYFQNEAQLEKSRLLSDRFSAERPKGSFSTLEIQRTEQGDSAMYLCASSPGQAAYGYTFGSGTRLTVV.

This CDR3 is CASSLESYKAEQYF. J is TRBJ2-7 and V is TRBV12-3 or TRBV12-4. This CDR3 region has 14 residues.

The chain couples TRBV12-3 or TRBV12-4 to TRBJ1-5; the TRBD1 assignment by TCRdb is unverifiable without DNA. CDR3 length: 15 residues. CDR3 in amino acids: CASRRQDFVNQPQHF.

The rearrangement uses TRBV7-2 and TRBJ2-1; TCRdb's D call, TRBD2, is unchecked because there is no DNA. This CDR3 has 15 amino acids. Germline V gene data show CDR1 as SGHTA and CDR2 as FQGNSA. CDR3: CASSPTSGPYNEQFF. Variable domain in full (rest from reference TRBV7-2 and TRBJ2-1): GAGVSQSPSNKVTEKGKDVELRCDPISGHTALYWYRQSLGQGLEFLIYFQGNSAPDKSGLPSDRFSAERTGGSVSTLTIQRTQQEDSAVYLCASSPTSGPYNEQFFGPGTRLTVL.